The TCR beta chain described here comes from a study of blood T cell repertoires in COVID-19. The overall study: There were acute and convalescent COVID-19 samples, and they came from the United States, Italy and Spain.

V was pared by 7 bases and J by 2 bases, with 4 bases of the junction left unmatched. Germline CDR1 WSHSY, CDR2 SAAADI. CDR3 length: 14 amino acids. This clone came up once. Under the authors' procedure: Using reference gene primer amplification, nucleated cell counts were estimated. Here immunoSEQ multiplex PCR was the method, and the copy in TCRdb shows in-frame clones only, minus some. That table supplies the V and J calls and clone size; D and trimming were determined from the DNA. The sample lists 200,000 to 300,000 clones; roughly 80% were seen once. This TCR was sampled from an older woman with active or convalescent COVID-19. The rearrangement links TRBV10-2 to TRBJ1-4, with 7 bases lining up with TRBD1. The sequenced sample consisted of peripheral blood. CDR3 in amino acids: CASTDRVTNEKLFF. DNA of the CDR3: TGCGCCAGCACCGACAGGGTGACTAATGAAAAACTGTTTTTT.